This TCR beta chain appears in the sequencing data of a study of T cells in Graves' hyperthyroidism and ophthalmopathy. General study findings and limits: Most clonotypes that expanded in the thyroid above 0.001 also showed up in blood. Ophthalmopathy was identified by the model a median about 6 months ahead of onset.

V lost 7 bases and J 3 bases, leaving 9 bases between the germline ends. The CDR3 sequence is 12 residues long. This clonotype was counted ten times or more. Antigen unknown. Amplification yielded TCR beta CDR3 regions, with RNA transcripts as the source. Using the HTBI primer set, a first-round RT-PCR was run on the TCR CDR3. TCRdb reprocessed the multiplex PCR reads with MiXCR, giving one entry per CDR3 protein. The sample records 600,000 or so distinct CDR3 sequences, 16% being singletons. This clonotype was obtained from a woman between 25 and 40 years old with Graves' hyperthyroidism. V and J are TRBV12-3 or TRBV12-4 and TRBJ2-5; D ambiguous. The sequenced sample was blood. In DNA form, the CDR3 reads TGTGCCAGCACGTGGGGTGAAGAGACCCAGTACTTC. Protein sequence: CASTWGEETQYF.